Each of the 2 T cell receptor beta chains below was sequenced from the same sample in a study of spatial heterogeneity in lung cancer. TCRdb recomputed calls from the 5' RACE reads with MiXCR, one row per CDR3 protein. In the table there are under 14,000 distinct CDR3 sequences, approximately 6.5% of which are singletons. Specified time point: sample taken at primary tumor resection. No cell sorting; template was whole RNA from tumor, lung tissue or PBMC. The material was PBMCs, obtained at surgery. The receptor source for this set is a male donor with early-stage non-small cell lung cancer.

This clonotype is medium-sized by share. For a library built for alpha chains, this beta chain is a stray read; little rests on its size. V and J are TRBV28 and TRBJ2-7; D is perhaps TRBD1 or TRBD2 (5 bases each). V was cut by 8 bases and J by 5 bases, with 16 bases left in between. The CDR3 spans 13 residues. From germline, CDR1 is MDHEN and CDR2 SYDVKM. CDR3: CASGSQGAHEQYF. The CDR3 DNA reads as TGTGCCAGCGGGAGCCAGGGTGCCCACGAGCAGTACTTC. The variable domain in full, with the rest retrieved from reference TRBV28 and TRBJ2-7, is DVKVTQSSRYLVKRTGEKVFLECVQDMDHENMFWYRQDPGLGLRLIYFSYDVKMKEKGDIPEGYSVSREKKERFSLILESASTNQTSMYLCASGSQGAHEQYFGPGTRLTVT.

This clonotype was recorded many times. Since the library was made to target alpha chains, this beta chain is a stray read and its abundance is not meaningful. The chain is built from TRBV20-1 and TRBJ2-2; 12 bases fit TRBD2. CDR1 DFQATT and CDR2 SNEGSKA come from the germline V gene (reference sequence). The length of the CDR3 is 17 residues. Trimming took 3 bases from V and 6 from J; bases not matched to a gene: 11. The CDR3 loop reads CSASFRASGRAAGELFF. In nucleotides, the CDR3 is TGCAGTGCTAGTTTTCGTGCTAGCGGGAGGGCGGCCGGGGAGCTGTTTTTT.